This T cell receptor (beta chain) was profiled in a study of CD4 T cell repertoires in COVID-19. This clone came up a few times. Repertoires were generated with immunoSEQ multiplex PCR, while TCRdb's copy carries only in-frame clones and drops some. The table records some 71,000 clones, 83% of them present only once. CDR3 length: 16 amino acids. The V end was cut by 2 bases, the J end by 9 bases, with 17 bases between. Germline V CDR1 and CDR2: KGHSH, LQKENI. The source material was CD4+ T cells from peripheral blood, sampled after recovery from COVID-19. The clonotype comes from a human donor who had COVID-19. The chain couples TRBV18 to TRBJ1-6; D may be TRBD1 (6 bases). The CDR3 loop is CASSPNRERGVSPLHF. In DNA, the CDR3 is TGTGCCAGCTCACCAAACAGGGAGAGGGGCGTTTCACCCCTCCACTTT.